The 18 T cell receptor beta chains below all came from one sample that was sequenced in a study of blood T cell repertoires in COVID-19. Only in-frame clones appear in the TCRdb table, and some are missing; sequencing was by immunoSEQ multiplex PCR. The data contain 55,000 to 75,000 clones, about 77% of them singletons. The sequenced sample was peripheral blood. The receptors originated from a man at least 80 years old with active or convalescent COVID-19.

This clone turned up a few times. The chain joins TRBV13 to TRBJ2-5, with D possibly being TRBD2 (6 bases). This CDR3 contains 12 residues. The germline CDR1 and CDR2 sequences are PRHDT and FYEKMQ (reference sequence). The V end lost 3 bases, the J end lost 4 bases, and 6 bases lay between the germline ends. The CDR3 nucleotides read TGTGCCAGCAGCTTGGAGGGAGAGACCCAGTACTTC. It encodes CASSLEGETQYF.

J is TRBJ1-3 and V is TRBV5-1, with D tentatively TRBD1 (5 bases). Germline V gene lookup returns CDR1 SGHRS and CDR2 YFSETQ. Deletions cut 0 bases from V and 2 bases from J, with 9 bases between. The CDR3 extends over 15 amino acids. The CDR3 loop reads CASSLEWGAGNTIYF. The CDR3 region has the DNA TGCGCCAGCAGCTTGGAGTGGGGGGCTGGAAACACCATATATTTT.

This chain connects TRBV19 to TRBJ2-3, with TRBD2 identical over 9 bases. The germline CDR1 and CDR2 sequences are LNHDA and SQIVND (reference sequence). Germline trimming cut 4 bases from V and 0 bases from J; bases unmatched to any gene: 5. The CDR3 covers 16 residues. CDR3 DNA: TGTGCCAGTAGTACGATAGCGGGGGCGAGCACAGATACGCAGTATTTT. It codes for CASSTIAGASTDTQYF.

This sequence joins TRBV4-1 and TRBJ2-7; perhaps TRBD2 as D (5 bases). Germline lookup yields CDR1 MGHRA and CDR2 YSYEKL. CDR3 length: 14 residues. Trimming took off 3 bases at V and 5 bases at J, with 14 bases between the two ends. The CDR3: CASSHVGGSHEQYF. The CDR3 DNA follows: TGCGCCAGCAGCCACGTCGGAGGTTCCCACGAGCAGTACTTC.

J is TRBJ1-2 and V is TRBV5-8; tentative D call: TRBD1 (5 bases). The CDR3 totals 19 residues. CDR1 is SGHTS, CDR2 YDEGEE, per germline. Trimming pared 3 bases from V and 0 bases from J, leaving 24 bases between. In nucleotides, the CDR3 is TGTGCCAGCAGCTCCCCAACACCGCCGGAGGGGTTAGCTAACTATGGCTACACCTTC. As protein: CASSSPTPPEGLANYGYTF.

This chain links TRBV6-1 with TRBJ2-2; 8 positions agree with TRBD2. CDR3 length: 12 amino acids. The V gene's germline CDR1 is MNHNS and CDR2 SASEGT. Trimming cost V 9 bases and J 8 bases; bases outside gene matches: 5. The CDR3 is CASSGISGELFF. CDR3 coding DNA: TGTGCCAGTAGCGGGATCTCAGGGGAGCTGTTTTTT.

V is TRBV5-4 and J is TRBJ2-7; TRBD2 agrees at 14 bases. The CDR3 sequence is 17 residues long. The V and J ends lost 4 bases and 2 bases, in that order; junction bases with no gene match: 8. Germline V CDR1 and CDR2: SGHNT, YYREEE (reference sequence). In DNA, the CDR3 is TGTGCCAGCAGCCATGGACTAGCGGGGGGACCTACCTACGAGCAGTACTTC. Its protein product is CASSHGLAGGPTYEQYF.

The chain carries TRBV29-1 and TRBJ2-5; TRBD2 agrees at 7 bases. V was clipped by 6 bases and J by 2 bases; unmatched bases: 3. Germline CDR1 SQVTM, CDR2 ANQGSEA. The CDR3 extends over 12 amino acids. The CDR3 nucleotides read TGCAGCGTGAAGCGGGATCAAGAGACCCAGTACTTC. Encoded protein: CSVKRDQETQYF.

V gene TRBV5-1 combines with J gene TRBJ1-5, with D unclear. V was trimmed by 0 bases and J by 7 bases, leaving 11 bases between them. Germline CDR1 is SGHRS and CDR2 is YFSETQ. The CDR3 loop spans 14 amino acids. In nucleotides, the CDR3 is TGCGCCAGCAGCTTGGAAGGGTCGGGGCAGCCCCAGCATTTT. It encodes CASSLEGSGQPQHF.

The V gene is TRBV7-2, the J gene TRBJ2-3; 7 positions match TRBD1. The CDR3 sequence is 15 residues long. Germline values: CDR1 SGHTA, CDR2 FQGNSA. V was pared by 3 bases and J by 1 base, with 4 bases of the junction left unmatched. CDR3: CASSFVQGGTDTQYF. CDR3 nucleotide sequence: TGTGCCAGCAGCTTCGTCCAGGGGGGCACAGATACGCAGTATTTT.

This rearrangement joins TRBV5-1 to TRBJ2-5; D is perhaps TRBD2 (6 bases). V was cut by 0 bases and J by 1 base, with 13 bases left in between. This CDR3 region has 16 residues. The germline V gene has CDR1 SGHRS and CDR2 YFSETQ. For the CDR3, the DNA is TGCGCCAGCAGCTTGGCCGGTGGGGGAGGCCAAGAGACCCAGTACTTC. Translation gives CASSLAGGGGQETQYF.

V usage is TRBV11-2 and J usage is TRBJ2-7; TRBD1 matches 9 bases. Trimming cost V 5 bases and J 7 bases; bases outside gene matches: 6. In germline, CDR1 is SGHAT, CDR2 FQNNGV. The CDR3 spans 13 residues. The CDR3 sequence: CASSMDRGLEQYF. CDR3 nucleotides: TGTGCCAGCAGCATGGACAGGGGTTTGGAGCAGTACTTC.

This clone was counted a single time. The CDR3 loop is CASSKDRLGGQPQHF. The CDR3 nucleotides read TGTGCCAGCAGTAAGGACAGGTTGGGCGGTCAGCCCCAGCATTTT. The chain is built from TRBV6-2 or TRBV6-3 and TRBJ1-5, with 7 nucleotides matching TRBD1. The CDR3 totals 15 residues. CDR1 MNHEY and CDR2 SVGEGT come from the germline V gene. V shed 5 bases, J shed 6 bases, and the junction held 10 bases outside the gene matches.

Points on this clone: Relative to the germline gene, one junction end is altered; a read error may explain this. The CDR3 loop reads CASNEAGGLEYF. The DNA of the CDR3 is TGTGCCAGCAATGAAGCGGGGGGGCTTGAGTACTTC. This chain connects TRBV2 to TRBJ2-7; 10 bases are shared with TRBD2. The germline V gene encodes CDR1 SNHLY and CDR2 FYNNEI. The CDR3 has 12 residues.

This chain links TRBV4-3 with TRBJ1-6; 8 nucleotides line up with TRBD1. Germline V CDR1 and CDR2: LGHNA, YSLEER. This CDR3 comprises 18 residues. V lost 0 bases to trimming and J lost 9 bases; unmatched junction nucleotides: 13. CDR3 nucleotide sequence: TGCGCCAGCAGCCAAGATATTGACAGGGGCTATTCGGGTTCACCCCTCCACTTT. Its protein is CASSQDIDRGYSGSPLHF.

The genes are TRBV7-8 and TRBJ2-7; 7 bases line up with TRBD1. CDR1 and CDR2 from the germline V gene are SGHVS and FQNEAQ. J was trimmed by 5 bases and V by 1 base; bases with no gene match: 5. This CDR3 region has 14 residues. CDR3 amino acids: CASSLEWTGNEQYF. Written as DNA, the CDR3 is TGTGCCAGCAGCTTAGAATGGACAGGAAACGAGCAGTACTTC.

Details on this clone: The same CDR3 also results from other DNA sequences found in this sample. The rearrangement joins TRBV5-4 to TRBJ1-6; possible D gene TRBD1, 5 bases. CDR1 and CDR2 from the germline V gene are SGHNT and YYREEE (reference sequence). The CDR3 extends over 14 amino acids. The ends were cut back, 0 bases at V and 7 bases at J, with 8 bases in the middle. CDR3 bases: TGTGCCAGCAGCTTGGCGCAGGGAAATTCACCCCTCCACTTT. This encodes CASSLAQGNSPLHF. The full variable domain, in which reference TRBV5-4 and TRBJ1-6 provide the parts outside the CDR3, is ETGVTQSPTHLIKTRGQQVTLRCSSQSGHNTVSWYQQALGQGPQFIFQYYREEENGRGNFPPRFSGLQFPNYSSELNVNALELDDSALYLCASSLAQGNSPLHFGNGTRLTVT.

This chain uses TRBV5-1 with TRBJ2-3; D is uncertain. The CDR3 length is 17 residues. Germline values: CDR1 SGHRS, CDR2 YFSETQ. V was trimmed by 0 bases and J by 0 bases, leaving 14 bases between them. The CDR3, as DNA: TGCGCCAGCAGCTTGGAAGGTCCTGACACGAGCACAGATACGCAGTATTTT. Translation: CASSLEGPDTSTDTQYF.